Listed below are T cell receptor beta chains from one sample, sequenced in a study of cytomegalovirus exposure and HLA in healthy donors. Clones were read by immunoSEQ multiplex PCR, and TCRdb kept only the in-frame ones, dropping some. Found here are 120,000 or so clones, about three quarters of them singletons; the top ten hold over 0.9%. The material sequenced was PBMCs. The receptor source for this set is a human donor in good health. Each CDR3 is given with its conserved first and last residue. Each record gives: CDR3 length, clone size, D gene, J gene, V gene, CDR3 DNA, CDR3 protein. The D gene is left open where the match is weak. Clone size is stated in some rows and not others, as once, few, many or a class when expanded.

>15|.|TRBD1|TRBJ1-1|TRBV19
TGTGCCAGTAGTGCGCAGGGACAGGGAAACACTGAAGCTTTCTTT
CASSAQGQGNTEAFF
>14|.|TRBD1|TRBJ1-1|TRBV19
TGTGCCAGTAGTCCCCGACAGGGCTCAACTGAAGCTTTCTTT
CASSPRQGSTEAFF
>14|once|.|TRBJ2-1|TRBV12-5
TGTGCTAGTGCCCTACCGGGGTACTACAATGAGCAGTTCTTC
CASALPGYYNEQFF
>16|once|TRBD2|TRBJ2-1|TRBV9
TGTGCCAGCAGCGTGCCTAGCGGGGGAGGTTACAATGAGCAGTTCTTC
CASSVPSGGGYNEQFF
>12|.|.|TRBJ1-2|TRBV5-1
TGCGCCAGCAGCCGGGGAGATTATGGCTACACCTTC
CASSRGDYGYTF
>14|.|TRBD1|TRBJ1-1|TRBV7-9
TGTGCCAGCAGCTTAGGGGGACAGATCCCCAAAGCTTTCTTT
CASSLGGQIPKAFF
>15|.|.|TRBJ1-5|TRBV9
TGTGCCAGCAGCTCCGGGGGGGCACGCAATCAGCCCCAGCATTTT
CASSSGGARNQPQHF
>13|few|.|TRBJ1-6|TRBV19
TGTGCCAGTAGTTCGGGTCGGGTTTCACCCCTCCACTTT
CASSSGRVSPLHF
>16|.|.|TRBJ2-2|TRBV11-2
TGTGCCAGCACCCCGCACCGGGGGTCGAACACCGGGGAGCTGTTTTTT
CASTPHRGSNTGELFF
>15|.|.|TRBJ1-2|TRBV7-6
TGTGCCAGCAGCCTTCGGGCGGGGGAAAACTATGGCTACACCTTC
CASSLRAGENYGYTF
>14|.|.|TRBJ2-7|TRBV6-5
TGTGCCAGCAGAACACAGACAGGAGAATACGAGCAGTACTTC
CASRTQTGEYEQYF
>17|.|.|TRBJ2-7|TRBV5-6
TGTGCCAGCAGCTTGAGTGGGATAGGACTAATAGGTTACGAGCAGTACTTC
CASSLSGIGLIGYEQYF
>13|.|.|TRBJ1-2|TRBV7-3
TGTGCCAGCAGCGCGGGGGGGGGCTATGGCTACACCTTC
CASSAGGGYGYTF
>16|once|TRBD2|TRBJ2-3|TRBV13
TGTGCCAGCAGCTTGGGGGGACTAGCTCTAACAGATACGCAGTATTTT
CASSLGGLALTDTQYF
>12|few|.|TRBJ1-1|TRBV7-9
TGTGCCAGCAGCTTATCAGACACTGAAGCTTTCTTT
CASSLSDTEAFF
>20|.|TRBD2|TRBJ2-3|TRBV9
TGTGCCAGCACCCACGGGGCTAGCGGGGGGGCCGTATCTCCCGGCGATACGCAGTATTTT
CASTHGASGGAVSPGDTQYF
>14|few|.|TRBJ1-2|TRBV5-1
TGCGCCAGCAGCCCGAACGGCGGGCAGTATGGCTACACCTTC
CASSPNGGQYGYTF